The sequence of this T cell receptor beta chain was determined in a study of T cell responses to AZD1222 COVID-19 vaccine. Profiling relied on immunoSEQ multiplex PCR, and the TCRdb table lists in-frame clones only, not all of them. Of around 120,000 clones listed, 88% were seen once; the top ten hold around a sixth. The trim removed 4 bases at V and 2 bases at J, leaving 3 bases unmatched. The germline gives CDR1 LGHDT, CDR2 YNNKEL (reference sequence). This CDR3 comprises 15 residues. Study-level points and caveats: White British donors predominated, females outnumbered males, and clonal diversity was possibly underestimated. At study baseline, merely five or six AZD1222 recipients were seropositive. Regions 160-218 and 743-854 dominated among vaccine-associated CD4 TCRs spanning spike. Variant regions that are unmutated are reportedly the target of nearly half of spike-specific TCRs.

In the case of this clone: Its antigen is undetermined.

The sample in question was peripheral blood, obtained on day 0 of MenACWY control vaccination. The chain carries TRBV3-1 (or the pseudogene TRBV3-2) and TRBJ2-5; 11 positions agree with TRBD2. This clonotype originated in an adult in good health. The DNA for the CDR3 is TGTGCCAGCAGCCGCGGGACTAGCGGTCAAGAGACCCAGTACTTC. Translated: CASSRGTSGQETQYF.